This T cell receptor beta chain was sequenced for a study of blood T cell repertoires in COVID-19 (dated by TCRdb to between 2020 and 2021). In the study overall: Collaborator samples came from the United States, Italy and Spain and covered acute and convalescent phases of COVID-19. A freely available public database, intended as a resource for researchers studying the immune response to SARS-CoV-2, is where the repertoires were released. Subjects who had been exposed to COVID-19, were actively infected with it, or had recovered from it provided the deeply sampled blood TCRbeta repertoires that made up the dataset. Nearly every sample came with metadata listing a de-identified subject ID, COVID-19 status, age in years and sex. Samples were obtained from the ongoing ImmuneRACE study (first 160 participants) and from 950 to 1,500 subjects provided by 6 global collaborators. Where available, HLA class I and class II types were taken from metadata supplied by the sample provider and were not determined by assay-based typing. The material from the prospective study consisted of cDNA or gDNA derived from T cells, B-cell-depleted T cells, or PBMCs. Broad study findings and their caveats: The amount of clinical and demographic metadata varied by source and participant and was provided uncurated.

The collaborating institutions used their own protocols to collect whole blood in K2EDTA tubes. For TCRbeta analysis, collaborator samples were shipped as frozen whole blood, as isolated PBMCs, or as DNA extracted from either sample type. Only a few counts were recorded for this clone. The clone's antigen remains unknown. No base-level quality is on record; no much larger clone is a single base apart. The immunoSEQ Assay, a bias-controlled multiplex PCR, was used to amplify TCRbeta CDR3 regions from genomic DNA. As for how the authors treated the data: The number of nucleated cells in each sample was estimated from the amplification of reference gene primers within the assay. Sequence reads were collapsed and filtered to measure the absolute abundance of every unique TCRbeta CDR3 rearrangement. For each sample, productive Simpson clonality was calculated as the square root of Simpson's diversity index across productive rearrangements. TCRdb stores this immuneACCESS table with in-frame sequences only. Part of the clones is absent; in the studies checked, under half of the shortfall reflects unresolved V genes, and no reason is known for the rest. V and J calls and clone size are those listed in that table; D and trimming were worked out from the DNA. The sample records about 170,000 clones, 86% of which are singletons. The ten largest clones take up 7% of the sample.

V ends up 6 bases short and J 0 bases short, with an unmatched junction base count of 4. Spanning cysteine to phenylalanine, the CDR3 consists of 15 amino acids. Left in the record is the CDR3 DNA by itself, 45 bases read in frame from the first base. The germline V gene provides CDR1 MGHRA and CDR2 YSYEKL. The chain employs TRBV4-1 and TRBJ2-1; 8 nucleotides in the junction match TRBD1. The receptor comes from a woman of 80 years or more in a cohort sampled during active or convalescent COVID-19. Input material: peripheral blood. The CDR3 reads as follows: CASSQTGGSYNEQFF. The nucleotide sequence reads TGCGCCAGCAGTCAAACAGGGGGCTCCTACAATGAGCAGTTCTTC.